The present TCR beta chain was sequenced within a study of OX40 agonist ivuxolimab in advanced cancers. As for the study in general: The study gave patients intravenous ivuxolimab at 0.01 to 10 mg/kg every 2 weeks. Head and neck, renal cell, melanoma or hepatocellular carcinoma were the cancers that dose-escalation patients had. Participants, approximately 80% male, averaged around 64 years of age, ranging from about 23 to 90. Study-level results: The CD4+ and CD8+ T cells in the blood had expanded clonally by week 6 at 0.1 to 3.0 mg/kg.

Only in-frame clones appear in the TCRdb table, and some are missing; sequencing was by immunoSEQ multiplex PCR. The data show over 55,000 clones, roughly 80% seen once. Notes on this clone: Its matching antigen is unknown.

V lost 5 bases, J lost 1 base, and 8 bases lay in between. In germline, CDR1 is GTSNPN, CDR2 SVGIG (reference sequence). The length of the CDR3 is 12 residues. This chain joins TRBV30 and TRBJ1-1; D is undetermined. The sample here was CD4+ or CD8+ T cells sorted from blood, taken in a trial of the OX40 agonist ivuxolimab. The TCR sequence derives from an adult with an advanced solid tumor such as melanoma, head and neck, liver or kidney cancer. For the CDR3, the DNA is TGTGCCTGGGACCGGACGAACACTGAAGCTTTCTTT. Translated, it gives CAWDRTNTEAFF.